This is a list of T cell receptor beta chains from one sample in a study of early stage breast cancer tumors. The table came from immunoSEQ multiplex PCR; TCRdb's copy has only in-frame clones and leaves some out. Here the sample spans around 48,000 clones, over 80% being singletons. Sequencing input: blood. The source is a person aged 65 to 85 with breast cancer. The CDR3 runs from the conserved cysteine through the conserved F or W. A D gene is named only where the DNA matches it firmly. Not every row has a clone size; where given, it reads once, few, many or a size class.

clone size	D gene	V gene	J gene	CDR3 DNA	CDR3 protein
-	-	TRBV18	TRBJ2-3	TGTGCCAGCTCACCACCGGCGGGACCCACAGATACGCAGTATTTT	CASSPPAGPTDTQYF
-	TRBD2	TRBV5-4	TRBJ2-1	TGTGCCAGCAGTTTGGGGGGTACGGGGGGCAATGAGCAGTTCTTC	CASSLGGTGGNEQFF
-	-	TRBV2	TRBJ2-7	TGTGCCAGCAGTGCAGGGGCCTACGAGCAGTACTTC	CASSAGAYEQYF
medium-sized	TRBD2	TRBV10-3	TRBJ2-2	TGTGCCACCGCAAAGGGTAGCGGGGGGAACACCGGGGAGCTGTTTTTT	CATAKGSGGNTGELFF
-	TRBD2	TRBV6-5	TRBJ2-7	TGTGCCAGCAGTTACGTACTAGCGGGGAGCTACGAGCAGTACTTC	CASSYVLAGSYEQYF
-	-	TRBV4-2	TRBJ2-2	TGTGCCAGCAGCCAAGTCCGAGGGACGAACACCGGGGAGCTGTTTTTT	CASSQVRGTNTGELFF
-	-	TRBV30	TRBJ1-6	TGTGCCCTGATGGGACACTATAATTCACCCCTCCACTTT	CALMGHYNSPLHF
-	-	TRBV7-8	TRBJ2-2	TGTGCCAGCAGCTTAGGGCCTCTAGCGAACACCGGGGAGCTGTTTTTT	CASSLGPLANTGELFF
-	-	TRBV5-1	TRBJ2-7	TGCGCCAGCAGCTTCCTTGCGGGGGCCATGTCCTACGAGCAGTACTTC	CASSFLAGAMSYEQYF
-	-	TRBV4-1	TRBJ2-5	TGCGCCAGCAGCCAAATGAGAGATCCCGAGACCCAGTACTTC	CASSQMRDPETQYF
few	-	TRBV6-5	TRBJ1-2	TGTGCCAGCAGTTACTACAGGGCCTATGGCTACACCTTC	CASSYYRAYGYTF